This TCR beta chain was captured in a study of CXCR3-negative and CXCR3-positive naive CD8 T cells. Looked up from germline, CDR1 is SQVTM and CDR2 is ANQGSEA. The CDR3 length is 12 residues. The TRB libraries of cDNA were built by UMI-labeled 5' RACE. TCRdb re-called the 5' RACE reads, yielding one record per CDR3 amino acid sequence without DNA. The sample has tens of thousands of distinct CDR3 sequences. The V gene is TRBV29-1, the J gene TRBJ2-1. Source material: memory CD8+ T cells from blood. The sequence was obtained from a human donor in good health. Some clones in this sample may be carry-over from other donors' samples. The CDR3 loop reads CSVEEGNNEQFF.